These 14 T cell receptor beta chains originate from one sample sequenced in a study of CD8 T cells in Susac syndrome. Random hexamers were used to reverse transcribe the RNA input (roughly 0.5 to 1 ug). TCRdb analysed the immunoSEQ multiplex PCR reads with MiXCR anew, one entry per CDR3 protein. This table holds fewer than 80,000 distinct CDR3 sequences, 95% found once. Sequencing used CD8+ T cells from PBMCs. The source is a human donor in good health.

The CDR3 DNA reads as TGTGCCAGCGGAAGGTCTATGAACACTGAAGCTTTCTTT. Translated: CASGRSMNTEAFF. The V and J genes are TRBV27 and TRBJ1-1; D is undetermined. Germline V gene data show CDR1 as MNHEY and CDR2 as SMNVEV (reference sequence). Trimming removed 8 bases from V and 0 bases from J, with 10 bases in between. The CDR3 has 13 amino acids.

Regarding this clonotype: At one end, the junction sequence differs from germline, possibly due to a read error. The V call is TRBV4-3, the J call TRBJ1-3; no firm D call. This CDR3 is 16 amino acids long. CDR1 and CDR2 (germline): LGHNA, YSLEER. CDR3 residues: CTSSQDLYSSGNTIYF. CDR3 in DNA: TGCACCAGCAGCCAAGATCTTTACAGCTCTGGAAACACCATATATTTT.

This chain links TRBV9 with TRBJ2-5, with D tentatively TRBD2 (5 bases). CDR1 and CDR2 (germline): SGDLS, YYNGEE. The CDR3 consists of 14 residues. The V end lost 4 bases, the J end lost 5 bases, and 15 bases lay between the germline ends. The chain's CDR3 is CASSSFGVEETQYF. The CDR3 DNA reads as TGTGCCAGCAGCTCATTCGGGGTAGAGGAGACCCAGTACTTC.

This sequence joins TRBV30 and TRBJ2-4; TRBD1 is a possible D gene (5 bases). Germline lookup yields CDR1 GTSNPN and CDR2 SVGIG (reference sequence). There are 13 residues in the CDR3. Trimming removed 1 base from V and 8 bases from J, with 12 bases in between. The CDR3 bases are TGTGCCTGGAGTGGGGGCCGCAGAGACATTCAGTACTTC. Amino acid sequence: CAWSGGRRDIQYF.

The J gene is TRBJ2-3, the V gene TRBV6-2 or TRBV6-3; D is unclear. CDR1 and CDR2 from the germline V gene are MNHEY and SVGEGT. CDR3 size: 15 residues. V shed 0 bases and J shed 1 base, with 8 bases lying between them. CDR3 in DNA: TGTGCCAGCAGTTACTCGATACTCCGCACAGATACGCAGTATTTT. This codes for CASSYSILRTDTQYF.

V and J are TRBV30 and TRBJ1-6; no clear D. This CDR3 has 12 amino acids. V was trimmed by 0 bases and J by 11 bases, leaving 8 bases between them. The germline gives CDR1 GTSNPN, CDR2 SVGIG (reference sequence). The CDR3 here is CAWSVIQTPLHF. The CDR3 nucleotides read TGTGCCTGGAGTGTAATCCAAACACCCCTCCACTTT.

This clonotype was picked up a small number of times. This chain joins TRBV7-9 and TRBJ2-7, with 10 bases identical to TRBD1. The CDR3 is 15 amino acids. Germline V lookup: CDR1 SEHNR, CDR2 FQNEAQ (reference sequence). Losses at the gene ends were 5 bases for V and 5 bases for J; bases not matched to a gene: 9. The chain's CDR3 is CASSPPGQGINEQYF. The CDR3 nucleotides are TGTGCCAGCAGCCCCCCGGGACAGGGGATCAACGAGCAGTACTTC.

The chain is built from TRBV19 and TRBJ2-1; 7 nucleotides agree with TRBD2. CDR1 and CDR2 (germline): LNHDA, SQIVND (reference sequence). CDR3 size: 13 residues. V was clipped by 5 bases and J by 9 bases; unmatched bases: 7. The CDR3 spells CASSLPPGGEQFF. The CDR3 region has the DNA TGTGCCAGTAGTCTCCCACCGGGGGGTGAGCAGTTCTTC.

The gene calls are TRBV14 and TRBJ2-1; possible D gene TRBD2, 7 bases. The germline gives CDR1 SGHDN, CDR2 FVKESK. V was trimmed by 6 bases and J by 2 bases, leaving 17 bases between them. There are 16 residues in the CDR3. For the CDR3, the DNA is TGTGCCAGCAGTCAATTTATGGGGGGGCCCTACAATGAGCAGTTCTTC. It codes for CASSQFMGGPYNEQFF.

The rearrangement joins TRBV6-5 to TRBJ2-1, with D unresolved. The CDR3 runs 14 residues. From germline, CDR1 is MNHEY and CDR2 SVGAGI. V lost 3 bases and J 2 bases, leaving 8 bases between the germline ends. CDR3 sequence reads: CASSYPGPYNEQFF. The CDR3 DNA is TGTGCCAGCAGTTATCCTGGGCCCTACAATGAGCAGTTCTTC.

The CDR3 region has the DNA TGTGCCAGCAGTTTAACACGACGGGGCTCCTACAATGAGCAGTTCTTC. It encodes CASSLTRRGSYNEQFF. The chain employs TRBV28 and TRBJ2-1; tentative D call: TRBD2 (5 bases). From germline, CDR1 is MDHEN and CDR2 SYDVKM. This CDR3 spans 16 amino acids. Trimming took 2 bases from V and 0 from J, leaving 11 bases between them.

V and J are TRBV29-1 and TRBJ2-2; no clear D gene. Per germline, CDR1 SQVTM and CDR2 ANQGSEA. Deletions cut 6 bases from V and 5 bases from J, with 10 bases between. The CDR3 is made up of 12 amino acids. The CDR3 coding sequence is TGCAGCGTCCCCACCGAAACCGGGGAGCTGTTTTTT. Its protein is CSVPTETGELFF.

This rearrangement joins TRBV20-1 to TRBJ2-2; 7 bases map to TRBD1. This CDR3 has 14 amino acids. Germline CDR1 DFQATT, CDR2 SNEGSKA (reference sequence). Trimming at V came to 1 base and at J to 3 bases, leaving 2 bases not matched to a gene. CDR3 residues: CSARGQGYTGELFF. In DNA, the CDR3 is TGCAGTGCTAGAGGACAGGGATACACCGGGGAGCTGTTTTTT.

The gene calls are TRBV9 and TRBJ2-1; either TRBD1 or TRBD2 may fit D (7 bases each). Trimming left V 0 bases short and J 3 bases short, with 16 bases between. The CDR3 is made up of 17 amino acids. Germline CDR1 SGDLS, CDR2 YYNGEE. The CDR3 reads CASSVEGGTVFYNEQFF. DNA of the CDR3: TGTGCCAGCAGCGTAGAGGGAGGGACAGTGTTCTACAATGAGCAGTTCTTC.